This T cell receptor (beta chain) was obtained from a study of T-cell reconstitution after alpha-beta-depleted transplantation in children. This clonotype was picked up a small number of times. Losses at the gene ends were 1 base for V and 2 bases for J; bases not matched to a gene: 6. The CDR3 covers 17 residues. From germline, CDR1 is LNHNV and CDR2 YYDKDF (reference sequence). A TCRbeta library incorporating unique molecular identifiers was prepared. TCRdb passed the PCR reads through MiXCR, listing each CDR3 protein once. This table holds about a million distinct CDR3 sequences, roughly 31% found once.

This sequence joins TRBV15 and TRBJ2-2; 8 positions match TRBD1. The clonotype was recovered from a boy younger than two who had a stem cell transplant for SCID, so the T cells may come from the graft donor. Sequenced material: PBMCs, mostly from graft donor cells, taken 360 days after TCRalphabeta/CD19-depleted stem cell transplant. CDR3 sequence reads: CATSRGGQGTNTGELFF. For the CDR3, the DNA is TGTGCCACCAGCAGAGGCGGACAGGGCACTAACACCGGGGAGCTGTTTTTT. The complete variable domain, with remaining parts taken from reference TRBV15 and TRBJ2-2, reads DAMVIQNPRYQVTQFGKPVTLSCSQTLNHNVMYWYQQKSSQAPKLLFHYYDKDFNNEADTPDNFQSRRPNTSFCFLDIRSPGLGDTAMYLCATSRGGQGTNTGELFFGEGSRLTVL.